Reported below is one T cell receptor (beta chain). These data originate in a study of blood T cell repertoires in COVID-19. Study-wide background: Donors in the United States, Italy and Spain gave samples during acute or convalescent COVID-19. PBMCs, B-cell-depleted T cells, or T cells were the source of the cDNA or gDNA that made up the material.

CDR3 length: 13 amino acids. V was shortened by 7 bases and J by 5 bases, with 12 bases between the two germline ends. In the original analysis: Reference gene primers were amplified, and this amplification served to estimate nucleated cell counts. Repertoires were generated with immunoSEQ multiplex PCR, while TCRdb's copy carries only in-frame clones and drops some. V, J and clone size are taken as reported in that table, and D and trimming were inferred from the DNA itself. This table holds around 49,000 clones, roughly 82% found once. Sequenced input: peripheral blood. This clonotype was obtained from a woman aged 60 to 75 with acute or convalescent COVID-19. The rearrangement uses TRBV12-3 or TRBV12-4 and TRBJ1-5; D not resolved. CDR3 sequence (DNA): TGTGCCAGCACTTCGGGGAATCATCAGCCCCAGCATTTT. Residues: CASTSGNHQPQHF.